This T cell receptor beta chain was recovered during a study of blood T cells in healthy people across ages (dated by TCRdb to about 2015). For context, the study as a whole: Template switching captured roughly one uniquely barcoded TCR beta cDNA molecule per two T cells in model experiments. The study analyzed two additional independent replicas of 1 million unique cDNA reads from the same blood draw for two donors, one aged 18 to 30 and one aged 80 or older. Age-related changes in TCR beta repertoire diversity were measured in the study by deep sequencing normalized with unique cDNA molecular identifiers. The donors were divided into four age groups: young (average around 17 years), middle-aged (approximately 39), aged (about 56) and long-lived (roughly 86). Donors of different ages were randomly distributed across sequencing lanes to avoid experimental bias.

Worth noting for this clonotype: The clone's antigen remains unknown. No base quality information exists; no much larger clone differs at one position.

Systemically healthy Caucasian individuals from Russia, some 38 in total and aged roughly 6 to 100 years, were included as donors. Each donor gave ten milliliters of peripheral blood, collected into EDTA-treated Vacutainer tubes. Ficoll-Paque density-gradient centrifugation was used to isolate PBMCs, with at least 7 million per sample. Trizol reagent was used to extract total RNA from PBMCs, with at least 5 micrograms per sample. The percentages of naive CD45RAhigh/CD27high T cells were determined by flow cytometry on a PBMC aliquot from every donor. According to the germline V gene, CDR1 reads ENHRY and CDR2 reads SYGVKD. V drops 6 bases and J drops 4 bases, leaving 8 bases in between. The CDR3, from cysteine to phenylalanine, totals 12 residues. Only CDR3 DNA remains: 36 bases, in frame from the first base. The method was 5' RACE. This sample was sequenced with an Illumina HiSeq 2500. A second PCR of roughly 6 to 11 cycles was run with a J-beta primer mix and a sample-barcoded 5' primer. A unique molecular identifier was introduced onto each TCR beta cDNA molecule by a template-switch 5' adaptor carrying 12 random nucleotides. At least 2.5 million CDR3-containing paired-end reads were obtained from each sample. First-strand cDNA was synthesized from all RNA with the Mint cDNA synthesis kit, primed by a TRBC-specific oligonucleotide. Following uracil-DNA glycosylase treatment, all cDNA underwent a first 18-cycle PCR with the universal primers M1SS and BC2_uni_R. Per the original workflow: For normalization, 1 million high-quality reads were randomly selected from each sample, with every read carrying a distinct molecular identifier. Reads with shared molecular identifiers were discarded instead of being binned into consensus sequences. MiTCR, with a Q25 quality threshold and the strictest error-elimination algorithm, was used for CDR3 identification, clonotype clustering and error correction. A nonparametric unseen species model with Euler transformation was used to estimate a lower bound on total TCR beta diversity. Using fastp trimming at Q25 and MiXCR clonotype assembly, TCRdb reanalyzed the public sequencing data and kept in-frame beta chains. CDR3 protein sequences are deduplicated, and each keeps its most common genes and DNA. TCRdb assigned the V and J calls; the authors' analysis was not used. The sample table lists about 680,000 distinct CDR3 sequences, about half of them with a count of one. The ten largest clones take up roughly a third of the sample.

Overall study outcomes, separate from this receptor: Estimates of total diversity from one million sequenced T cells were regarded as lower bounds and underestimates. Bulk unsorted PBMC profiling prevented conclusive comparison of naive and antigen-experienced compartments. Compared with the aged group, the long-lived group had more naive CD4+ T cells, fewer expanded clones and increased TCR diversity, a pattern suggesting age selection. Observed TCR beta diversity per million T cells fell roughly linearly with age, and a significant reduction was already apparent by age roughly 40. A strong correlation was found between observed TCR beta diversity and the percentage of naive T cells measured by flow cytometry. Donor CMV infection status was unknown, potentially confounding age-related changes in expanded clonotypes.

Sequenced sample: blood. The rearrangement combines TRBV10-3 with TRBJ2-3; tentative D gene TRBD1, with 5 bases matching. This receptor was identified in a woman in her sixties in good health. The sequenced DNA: TGTGCCATCAGCGAAGGGGCAGATACGCAGTATTTT. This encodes CAISEGADTQYF.